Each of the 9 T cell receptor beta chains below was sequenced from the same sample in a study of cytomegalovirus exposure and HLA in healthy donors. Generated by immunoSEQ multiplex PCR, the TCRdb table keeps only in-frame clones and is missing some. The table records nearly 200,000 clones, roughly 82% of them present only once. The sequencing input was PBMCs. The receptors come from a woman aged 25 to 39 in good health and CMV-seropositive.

The CDR3 DNA sequence: TGCAGCGTTGAGTTGACTAGTTCTTGGAATGAGCAGTTCTTC. Its translation: CSVELTSSWNEQFF. The chain uses TRBV29-1 and TRBJ2-1; D is possibly TRBD2 (6 bases). The CDR3 runs 14 residues. Per the germline V gene, CDR1 is SQVTM and CDR2 is ANQGSEA. Trimming removed 3 bases from V and 7 bases from J, with 16 bases in between.

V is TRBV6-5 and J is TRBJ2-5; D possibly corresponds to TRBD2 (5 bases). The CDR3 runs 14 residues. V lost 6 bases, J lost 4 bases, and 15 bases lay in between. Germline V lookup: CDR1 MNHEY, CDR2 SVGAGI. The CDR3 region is CASSPLSRAETQYF. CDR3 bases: TGTGCCAGCAGCCCTCTCTCGCGGGCAGAGACCCAGTACTTC.

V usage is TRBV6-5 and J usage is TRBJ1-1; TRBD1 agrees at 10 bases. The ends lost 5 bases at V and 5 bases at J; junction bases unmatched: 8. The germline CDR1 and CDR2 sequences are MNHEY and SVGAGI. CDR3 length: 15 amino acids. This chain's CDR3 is CASSRPGQGTTEAFF. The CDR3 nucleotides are TGTGCCAGCAGTCGTCCGGGACAGGGGACAACTGAAGCTTTCTTT.

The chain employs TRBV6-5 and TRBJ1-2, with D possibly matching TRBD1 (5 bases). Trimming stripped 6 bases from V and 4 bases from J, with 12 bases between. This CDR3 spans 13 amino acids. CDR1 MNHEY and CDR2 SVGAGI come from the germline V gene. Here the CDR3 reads CASRWDGGYGYTF. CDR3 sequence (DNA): TGTGCCAGCAGATGGGACGGGGGCTATGGCTACACCTTC.

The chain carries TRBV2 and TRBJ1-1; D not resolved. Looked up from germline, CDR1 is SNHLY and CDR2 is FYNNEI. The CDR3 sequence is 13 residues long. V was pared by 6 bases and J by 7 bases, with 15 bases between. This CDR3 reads CASRVYAANEAFF. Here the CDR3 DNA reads TGTGCCAGCAGGGTTTACGCAGCGAATGAAGCTTTCTTT. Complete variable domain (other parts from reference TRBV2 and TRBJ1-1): EPEVTQTPSHQVTQMGQEVILRCVPISNHLYFYWYRQILGQKVEFLVSFYNNEISEKSEIFDDQFSVERPDGSNFTLKIRSTKLEDSAMYFCASRVYAANEAFFGQGTRLTVV.

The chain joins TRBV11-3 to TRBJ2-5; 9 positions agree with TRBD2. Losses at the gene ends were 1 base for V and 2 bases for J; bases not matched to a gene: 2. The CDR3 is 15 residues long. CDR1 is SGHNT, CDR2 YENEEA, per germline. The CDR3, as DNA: TGTGCCAGCAGCTTAGGGACTAGCGTACAAGAGACCCAGTACTTC. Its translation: CASSLGTSVQETQYF.

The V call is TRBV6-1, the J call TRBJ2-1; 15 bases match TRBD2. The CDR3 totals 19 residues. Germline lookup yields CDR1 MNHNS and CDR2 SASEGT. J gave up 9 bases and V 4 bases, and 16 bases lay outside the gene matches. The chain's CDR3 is CASSGRTSGRAVSVREQFF. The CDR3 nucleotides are TGTGCCAGCAGTGGCCGGACTAGCGGGAGGGCCGTTTCAGTGCGTGAGCAGTTCTTC.

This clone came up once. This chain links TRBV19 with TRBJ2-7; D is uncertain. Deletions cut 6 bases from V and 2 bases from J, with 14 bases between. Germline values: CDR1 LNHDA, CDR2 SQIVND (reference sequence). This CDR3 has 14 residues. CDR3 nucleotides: TGTGCCAGTAGCCCCCAATTGGCTCCCTACGAGCAGTACTTC. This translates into CASSPQLAPYEQYF.

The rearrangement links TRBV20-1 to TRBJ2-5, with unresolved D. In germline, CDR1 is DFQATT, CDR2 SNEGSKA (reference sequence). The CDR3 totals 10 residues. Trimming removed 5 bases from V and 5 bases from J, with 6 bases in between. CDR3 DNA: TGCAGTGCTCGGGTGGAGACCCAGTACTTC. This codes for CSARVETQYF.